This T cell receptor (beta chain) was recovered during a study of T cell responses to AZD1222 COVID-19 vaccine. Study-wide results and caveats: Of spike-specific TCRs, nearly half reportedly target regions left unmutated in variants.

With respect to this clone: The antigen remains unidentified.

The data were produced by immunoSEQ multiplex PCR, yet TCRdb's version contains in-frame clones alone and is incomplete. The sample yields about 150,000 clones, roughly 92% seen once. Germline V gene lookup returns CDR1 MNHEY and CDR2 SVGAGI. J lost 1 base, V lost 6 bases, and 4 bases had no gene match. CDR3 length equals 14 residues. This chain connects TRBV6-5 to TRBJ1-1; 8 positions match TRBD1. The starting material was peripheral blood, obtained 28 days after the second AZD1222 dose. The TCR comes from an adult who received the AZD1222 COVID-19 vaccine. Here the CDR3 DNA reads TGTGCCAGCAGCCCAGGGGGCTGGAACACTGAAGCTTTCTTT. It specifies CASSPGGWNTEAFF.